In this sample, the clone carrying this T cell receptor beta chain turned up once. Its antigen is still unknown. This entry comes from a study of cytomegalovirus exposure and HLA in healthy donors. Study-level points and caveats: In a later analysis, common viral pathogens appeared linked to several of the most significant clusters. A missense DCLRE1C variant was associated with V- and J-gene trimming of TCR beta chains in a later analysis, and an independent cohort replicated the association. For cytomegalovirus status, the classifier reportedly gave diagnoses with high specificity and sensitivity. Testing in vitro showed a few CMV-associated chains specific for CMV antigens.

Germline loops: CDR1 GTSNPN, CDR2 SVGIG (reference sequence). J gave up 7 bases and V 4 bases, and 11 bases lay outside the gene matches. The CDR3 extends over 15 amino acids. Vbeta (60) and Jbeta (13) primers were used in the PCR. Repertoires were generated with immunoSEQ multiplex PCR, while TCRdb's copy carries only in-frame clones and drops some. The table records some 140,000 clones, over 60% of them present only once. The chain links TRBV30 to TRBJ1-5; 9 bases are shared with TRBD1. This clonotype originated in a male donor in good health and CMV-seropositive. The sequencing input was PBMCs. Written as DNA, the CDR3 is TGTGCCTGGAAGGACAGGGGCAGGGCTTACCAGCCCCAGCATTTT. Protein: CAWKDRGRAYQPQHF.